This paragraph covers one T cell receptor (beta chain) sequence. Its antigen has not been determined. Base qualities are not provided; no much larger clone lies one nucleotide away. The germline V and J ends show losses of 6 bases and 0 bases respectively, and no gene match explains 5 bases of the junction. The CDR3 sequence holds 15 residues, the cysteine and phenylalanine included. This entry keeps only the CDR3 DNA: 45 bases, framed from base 1. As encoded in the germline V gene, CDR1 is MNHEY while CDR2 is SVGAGI. The sample originates from a study of shared clonotypes between healthy human individuals (dated by TCRdb to the early 2020s). About the investigation overall: The cohort comprised a couple of women and a few men aged 18 to 49 years. For each donor, CD4 naive and CD4 memory were each given three plates, CD8 naive was given two plates, and CD8 memory was given one plate. Blood TCR repertoires of about 5 healthy adults were deeply sequenced to estimate repertoire size and the extent of clonotype sharing between individuals. Libraries were prepared and TCR repertoires were sequenced by different laboratories using diverse techniques, in order to increase sequencing depth and limit assay-specific biases. Per donor, leukapheresis produced somewhere between about 0.8 and 9 billion PBMCs.

Healthy HIV-negative adults with no recently reported acute infections or vaccinations were included as donors. Every donor was a Caucasian adult living in Nashville, Tennessee, USA. CD4+ T cells were enriched by magnetic negative selection, after which naive cells were positively selected on CD45RA and the negative fraction was taken as the memory subset. After blood collection by leukapheresis, PBMCs were isolated using Ficoll-Histopaque density gradient centrifugation and then cryopreserved in the vapor phase of liquid nitrogen. Analytical flow cytometry was used to check the purity and quantity of every magnetically sorted T cell population. From each sorted fraction, genomic DNA was isolated and quantified by UV absorbance on a Nanodrop 2000c. TCR CDR3 regions were amplified from genomic DNA by multiplex PCR using the deep immunoSEQ assay. Genomic DNA extracted from each cell subset was distributed evenly over all wells of several immunoSEQ 96-well plates, and each plate served as one replicate. Each replicate PCR for sorted subsets received 200 ng genomic DNA, equal to tens of thousands of T cell genomes. The purified libraries were quantified using a Qubit 3.0 fluorometer, sized with a Bioanalyzer 2100, and then quantified again using the KAPA Library Quantification kit. Each immunoSEQ 96-well plate was sequenced on its own single-read 150-cycle Illumina NextSeq 550 flow cell. As for the original processing: Because the immunoSEQ output held only junctional sequences and lacked quality scores, the filtering could not match the filtering applied to full-length reads. Sequences were annotated with PyIR, a Python wrapper for IgBLAST v1.9, using IMGT germline references to assign V/J genes and CDR3. Reads were removed for weak V/J assignments (E-value above 1e-6), missing CDR3, stop codons, out-of-frame junctions, or ambiguous translated residues. V3J clonotypes were defined by identical inferred V gene, J gene, and CDR3 amino acid sequence. To compute the percentage overlap between repertoires, the number of shared unique clonotypes was divided by the size of the smaller repertoire. Three approaches were used to assess repertoire richness: RTK rarefaction, the Chao1 estimator, and Recon v2.1 estimates of unobserved clonotypes. Generation probabilities for all TCRbeta clonotypes obtained by the gDNA method from a few donors were computed using OLGA. TCRdb's version of the immuneACCESS table is confined to in-frame rearrangements and falls short of the full clone set. An unresolved V gene accounts for under half of the shortfall where checked; the remainder is of unknown origin. V and J calls and clone size are those listed in that table; D and trimming were worked out from the DNA. The sample includes over a million clones, with 98% to 99% observed a single time. The ten biggest clones cover 0.36% of the sample.

General findings and caveats noted by the study authors: When several donors were compared, the shared fraction of clonotypes was about 5% for naive CD4, around 3.6% for naive CD8, 2% to 2.5% for memory CD4, and 0.3% to 0.5% for memory CD8. Estimated clonotype richness was generally larger for naive than for memory subsets. Compared with non-shared clonotypes, clonotypes shared by all four sorted-subset donors had higher generation probabilities. Based on pairwise subsampling, the degree of clonotype sharing among donors was expected to be affected by sequencing depth. Only blood was sampled, and tissue TCR repertoires likely differ from those in blood. Because the study included only a small number of donors, the genetic and exposure-history diversity represented was limited. Rarefaction of sorted-subset datasets indicated incomplete sequencing despite the large sequencing depth.

Recombination connected TRBV6-5 to TRBJ2-3; the junction holds 8 bases that match TRBD2. The clonotype originates from a man in his thirties or forties in good health. The sequencing input was naive CD4+ T cells sorted from blood. What this sample's cell subset or site label stands for: CD45RA+ positively selected. The CDR3 here reads CASRPRLASTDTQYF. In nucleotides, the sequence is TGTGCCAGCAGGCCGAGACTAGCGAGCACAGATACGCAGTATTTT.